This TCR beta chain comes out of a study of CD8 T cells in Susac syndrome. RNA amounts of about 0.45 to 1 ug underwent reverse transcription with random hexamers. Each CDR3 protein is one row after TCRdb ran MiXCR on the immunoSEQ multiplex PCR reads. The table shows 250,000 or so distinct CDR3 sequences, with 85% to 95% occurring only once. Findings of the study overall: The relatively small number of individuals in the TCR sequencing and HLA analysis was acknowledged by the study.

The CDR3 consists of 13 residues. Per the germline V gene, CDR1 is LNHDA and CDR2 is SQIVND (reference sequence). V was clipped by 3 bases and J by 0 bases, with 5 bases between them. On this clonotype itself: Its antigen is currently unknown.

The V gene is TRBV19, the J gene TRBJ1-2; unclear D gene. The TCR sequence derives from a human donor with multiple sclerosis. Sequencing was done on a sample of CD4+ T cells from PBMCs. DNA for the CDR3: TGTGCCAGTAGTATCGATTCTAACTATGGCTACACCTTC. Residues: CASSIDSNYGYTF.